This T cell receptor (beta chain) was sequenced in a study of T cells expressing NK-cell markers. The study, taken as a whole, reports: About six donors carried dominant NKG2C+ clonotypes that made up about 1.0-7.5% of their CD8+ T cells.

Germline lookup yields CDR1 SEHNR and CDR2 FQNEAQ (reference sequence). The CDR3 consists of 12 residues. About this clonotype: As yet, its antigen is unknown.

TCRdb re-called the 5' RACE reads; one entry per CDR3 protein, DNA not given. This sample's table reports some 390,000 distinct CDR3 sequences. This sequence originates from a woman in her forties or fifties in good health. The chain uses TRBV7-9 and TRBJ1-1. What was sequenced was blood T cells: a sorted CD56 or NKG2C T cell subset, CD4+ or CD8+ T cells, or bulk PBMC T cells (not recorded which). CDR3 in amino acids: CASSSKVFEAFF. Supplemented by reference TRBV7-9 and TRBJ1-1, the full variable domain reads DTGVSQNPRHKITKRGQNVTFRCDPISEHNRLYWYRQTLGQGPEFLTYFQNEAQLEKSRLLSDRFSAERPKGSFSTLEIQRTEQGDSAMYLCASSSKVFEAFFGQGTRLTVV.